This passage covers 30 T cell receptor beta chains from one sample sequenced in a study of cytomegalovirus exposure and HLA in healthy donors. PCR amplification relied on 60 Vbeta primers (plus 13 Jbeta primers). The table came from immunoSEQ multiplex PCR; TCRdb's copy has only in-frame clones and leaves some out. The sample records 75,000 to 100,000 clones, about 80% being singletons. The sequenced sample was PBMCs. These receptors all stem from a young man in good health and CMV-seropositive.

The chain employs TRBV2 and TRBJ2-2, with TRBD1 as a possible D gene (6 bases). V lost 6 bases to trimming and J lost 4 bases, with 6 bases between them. Germline V gene sequence: CDR1 SNHLY, CDR2 FYNNEI. CDR3 size: 12 residues. The CDR3 DNA reads TGTGCCAGCAGACAGGGCACCGGGGAGCTGTTTTTT. This translates into CASRQGTGELFF.

The chain links TRBV19 to TRBJ2-7, with 9 bases matching TRBD1. The germline V gene encodes CDR1 LNHDA and CDR2 SQIVND (reference sequence). V was clipped by 3 bases and J by 6 bases; unmatched bases: 9. The CDR3 covers 15 residues. This CDR3 is CASSMGTGSGGEQYF. CDR3 in DNA: TGTGCCAGTAGTATGGGGACAGGGAGTGGCGGCGAGCAGTACTTC.

The chain couples TRBV6-5 to TRBJ1-5, with unresolved D. V was shortened by 0 bases and J by 8 bases, with 8 bases between the two germline ends. Per the germline V gene, CDR1 is MNHEY and CDR2 is SVGAGI. The CDR3 runs 13 residues. In DNA, the CDR3 is TGTGCCAGCAGTTACTCCGGAGGTGAGCCCCAGCATTTT. Translated, it gives CASSYSGGEPQHF.

The chain recombines TRBV25-1 with TRBJ2-2; 9 positions match TRBD1. The length of the CDR3 is 17 residues. V lost 4 bases and J lost 7; bases outside the gene matches: 13. Per the germline V gene, CDR1 is MGHDK and CDR2 is SYGVNS. As DNA, the CDR3 is TGTGCCAGCAGTGGAATAACAGGGGGCAGTGGCGACGGGGAGCTGTTTTTT. It codes for CASSGITGGSGDGELFF.

The genes are TRBV5-1 and TRBJ2-6, with 9 bases aligning to TRBD1. CDR1 SGHRS and CDR2 YFSETQ come from the germline V gene. Trimming cost V 4 bases and J 3 bases; bases outside gene matches: 2. CDR3 length: 15 residues. The CDR3, as DNA: TGCGCCAGCAGCAAGACAGGGGGTGGGGCCAACGTCCTGACTTTC. Translated, it gives CASSKTGGGANVLTF.

Remarks on this clone: The junction shows a germline mismatch at one end, possibly a read error. This chain connects TRBV5-4 to TRBJ2-2; a weak D match, TRBD2 (5 bases). Germline V CDR1 and CDR2: SGHNT, YYREEE (reference sequence). CDR3 length: 15 amino acids. CDR3 sequence (DNA): TGTGCCAGCAGCTTGGGGGTCGGGAACGCCGGGGAGCTGTTTTTT. It encodes CASSLGVGNAGELFF.

V usage is TRBV9 and J usage is TRBJ1-2, with a possible D match to TRBD1 (5 bases). This CDR3 has 14 residues. V gave up 1 base and J gave up 1 base, with 8 bases separating them. Germline CDR1 SGDLS, CDR2 YYNGEE. CDR3: CASSVSGGNYGYTF. Here the CDR3 DNA reads TGTGCCAGCAGCGTAAGCGGGGGTAACTATGGCTACACCTTC.

This clone occurred a few times. V and J are TRBV19 and TRBJ1-5; 8 nucleotides match TRBD1. This CDR3 is 17 amino acids long. The junction had 9 bases not matched to a gene; V was cut back by 0 bases and J by 5 bases. Looked up from germline, CDR1 is LNHDA and CDR2 is SQIVND (reference sequence). The CDR3 nucleotides read TGTGCCAGTAGTATAGATCCTGGACAGGGCTATTATCAGCCCCAGCATTTT. This encodes CASSIDPGQGYYQPQHF. Complete variable domain (other parts from reference TRBV19 and TRBJ1-5): DGGITQSPKYLFRKEGQNVTLSCEQNLNHDAMYWYRQDPGQGLRLIYYSQIVNDFQKGDIAEGYSVSREKKESFPLTVTSAQKNPTAFYLCASSIDPGQGYYQPQHFGDGTRLSIL.

The sample holds one count of this clone. The chain links TRBV5-4 to TRBJ1-2; the D gene is possibly TRBD1 (5 bases). CDR1 and CDR2 (germline): SGHNT, YYREEE (reference sequence). The CDR3 has 13 amino acids. Trimming removed 1 base at V and 7 bases at J, with 11 bases between. The CDR3 loop reads CASSLRGSIGYTF. The CDR3 DNA reads as TGTGCCAGCAGCTTGCGGGGGTCGATTGGCTACACCTTC.

The chain links TRBV5-1 to TRBJ1-4, with a possible D match to TRBD1 (6 bases). CDR1 is SGHRS, CDR2 YFSETQ, per germline. V was pared by 5 bases and J by 4 bases, with 12 bases between. The CDR3 is made up of 14 amino acids. The CDR3 DNA reads as TGCGCCAGCAGTCCTGACAGGATTAATGAAAAACTGTTTTTT. It yields the protein CASSPDRINEKLFF. The variable domain in full, completed from reference TRBV5-1 and TRBJ1-4, reads KAGVTQTPRYLIKTRGQQVTLSCSPISGHRSVSWYQQTPGQGLQFLFEYFSETQRNKGNFPGRFSGRQFSNSRSEMNVSTLELGDSALYLCASSPDRINEKLFFGSGTQLSVL.

The rearrangement uses TRBV7-9 and TRBJ2-7; tentative D call: TRBD2 (6 bases). Germline-derived CDR1 and CDR2 are SEHNR and FQNEAQ (reference sequence). This CDR3 spans 15 amino acids. Trimming cost V 6 bases and J 2 bases, with 17 bases left between them. The CDR3 region has the DNA TGTGCCAGCAGTTCCCCGTCGGGAGTAGCCTACGAGCAGTACTTC. Amino acids: CASSSPSGVAYEQYF.

The V gene is TRBV18, the J gene TRBJ1-1, with a tentative D call TRBD1 (6 bases). Germline CDR1 KGHSH, CDR2 LQKENI. This CDR3 is built from 14 residues. Trimming cost V 3 bases and J 3 bases, with 11 bases left between them. For the CDR3, the DNA is TGTGCCAGCTCACCTTTAGGGGGGGACACTGAAGCTTTCTTT. Translating gives CASSPLGGDTEAFF.

J is TRBJ2-7 and V is TRBV19, with D possibly TRBD1 on 5 matching bases. This CDR3 comprises 13 residues. Germline CDR1 LNHDA, CDR2 SQIVND (reference sequence). The V end lost 2 bases, the J end lost 6 bases, and 11 bases lay between the germline ends. CDR3 in amino acids: CASSIKQASEQYF. Written as DNA, the CDR3 is TGTGCCAGTAGTATAAAACAGGCCAGCGAGCAGTACTTC. Based on the CDR3 plus reference TRBV19 and TRBJ2-7, the full variable domain is DGGITQSPKYLFRKEGQNVTLSCEQNLNHDAMYWYRQDPGQGLRLIYYSQIVNDFQKGDIAEGYSVSREKKESFPLTVTSAQKNPTAFYLCASSIKQASEQYFGPGTRLTVT.

V gene TRBV6-5 combines with J gene TRBJ1-2, with D perhaps TRBD1 (5 bases). The CDR3 loop spans 15 amino acids. Looked up from germline, CDR1 is MNHEY and CDR2 is SVGAGI. V shed 1 base and J shed 2 bases, with 11 bases lying between them. The CDR3 sequence: CASSYYGQFNYGYTF. CDR3 bases: TGTGCCAGCAGTTACTACGGACAATTCAACTATGGCTACACCTTC.

The chain combines TRBV7-9 with TRBJ1-4; 9 nucleotides align to TRBD1. The CDR3 loop spans 15 amino acids. With 5 bases clipped from V and 3 bases from J, the junction kept 4 bases outside the gene matches. Germline lookup yields CDR1 SEHNR and CDR2 FQNEAQ (reference sequence). The CDR3 DNA reads TGTGCCAGCAGCGTACAGGGGGCGTCTAATGAAAAACTGTTTTTT. This gives the protein CASSVQGASNEKLFF.

For the CDR3, the DNA is TGTGCCAGCAGTTACGGGTTAGCGGGGGTACCCTACGAGCAGTACTTC. It yields the protein CASSYGLAGVPYEQYF. The V call is TRBV6-5, the J call TRBJ2-7; the match to TRBD2 covers 9 bases. The V gene end was trimmed by 2 bases and the J gene end by 2 bases; junction bases not matched to a gene: 7. This CDR3 spans 16 amino acids. Looked up from germline, CDR1 is MNHEY and CDR2 is SVGAGI.

The V call is TRBV28, the J call TRBJ1-6; D remains ambiguous. The germline gives CDR1 MDHEN, CDR2 SYDVKM. V lost 4 bases and J 0 bases, leaving 10 bases between the germline ends. The CDR3 is 16 amino acids. The CDR3 protein is CASSSGEYSYNSPLHF. CDR3 sequence (DNA): TGTGCCAGCAGTTCCGGGGAGTACTCCTATAATTCACCCCTCCACTTT.

This chain links TRBV5-1 with TRBJ1-1; the D is unclear. Germline values: CDR1 SGHRS, CDR2 YFSETQ. The CDR3 loop spans 15 amino acids. V was shortened by 3 bases and J by 3 bases, with 15 bases between the two germline ends. CDR3 coding DNA: TGCGCCAGCAGCTCCACCGACGGGAGGGACACTGAAGCTTTCTTT. Its translation: CASSSTDGRDTEAFF. Using reference TRBV5-1 and TRBJ1-1 for the parts outside the CDR3, the full variable domain is KAGVTQTPRYLIKTRGQQVTLSCSPISGHRSVSWYQQTPGQGLQFLFEYFSETQRNKGNFPGRFSGRQFSNSRSEMNVSTLELGDSALYLCASSSTDGRDTEAFFGQGTRLTVV.

The gene calls are TRBV6-6 and TRBJ2-7; the D gene is possibly TRBD2 (6 bases). CDR3 length: 13 amino acids. V shed 0 bases and J shed 6 bases, with 9 bases lying between them. Germline V gene data show CDR1 as MNHNY and CDR2 as SVGAGI (reference sequence). This CDR3 reads CASSYSPEGEQYF. CDR3 coding DNA: TGTGCCAGCAGTTACTCCCCGGAGGGCGAGCAGTACTTC.

The rearrangement joins TRBV19 to TRBJ1-2; 9 nucleotides line up with TRBD1. V was pared by 2 bases and J by 6 bases, with 1 base of the junction left unmatched. The CDR3 runs 13 residues. In germline, CDR1 is LNHDA, CDR2 SQIVND (reference sequence). The CDR3 loop reads CASSIRTGDGYTF. In nucleotides, the CDR3 is TGTGCCAGTAGTATACGGACAGGGGATGGCTACACCTTC.

Notes on this clone: Since the CDR3 does not end with the conserved phenylalanine or tryptophan, this likely comes from a read error. The chain has TRBV30 and TRBJ1-5; D gene uncertain. Deletions cut 0 bases from V and 7 bases from J, with 13 bases between. The germline CDR1 and CDR2 sequences are GTSNPN and SVGIG (reference sequence). This CDR3 is 14 amino acids long. CDR3 residues: CAWSVKGFGQPQHV. The CDR3 DNA reads as TGTGCCTGGAGTGTCAAAGGATTTGGACAGCCCCAGCATGTT.

The chain carries TRBV7-9 and TRBJ2-2, with TRBD2 matching over 7 bases. The CDR3 loop spans 16 amino acids. CDR1 is SEHNR and CDR2 is FQNEAQ in the germline V gene (reference sequence). V trimming: 3 bases; J trimming: 0 bases; junction bases outside the gene matches: 4. CDR3 nucleotide sequence: TGTGCCAGCAGCTTGGGACTAATCGCGAACACCGGGGAGCTGTTTTTT. Its translation: CASSLGLIANTGELFF. The variable domain in full, completed from reference TRBV7-9 and TRBJ2-2, reads DTGVSQNPRHKITKRGQNVTFRCDPISEHNRLYWYRQTLGQGPEFLTYFQNEAQLEKSRLLSDRFSAERPKGSFSTLEIQRTEQGDSAMYLCASSLGLIANTGELFFGEGSRLTVL.

This chain links TRBV14 with TRBJ1-1; 9 bases align to TRBD1. V lost 4 bases, J lost 1 base, and 7 bases stayed unmatched. CDR3 length: 16 amino acids. Germline values: CDR1 SGHDN, CDR2 FVKESK. The CDR3 sequence: CASSPIQGASNTEAFF. The CDR3 region has the DNA TGTGCCAGCAGCCCGATACAGGGGGCATCGAACACTGAAGCTTTCTTT.

The chain carries TRBV27 and TRBJ1-1; tentative D call: TRBD1 (5 bases). The germline V gene has CDR1 MNHEY and CDR2 SMNVEV (reference sequence). The CDR3 is 13 amino acids. V shed 5 bases and J shed 1 base, with 8 bases lying between them. The CDR3 nucleotides are TGTGCCAGCAGTGTTCAGGGGAACACTGAAGCTTTCTTT. As protein: CASSVQGNTEAFF.

The V gene is TRBV9, the J gene TRBJ2-7; 9 nucleotides line up with TRBD2. This CDR3 spans 15 amino acids. After removal of 0 bases from V and 2 bases from J, the junction contained 3 bases not matched to a gene. CDR1 SGDLS and CDR2 YYNGEE come from the germline V gene. The CDR3 DNA reads TGTGCCAGCAGCGTAGGCGAGCGGGAGGCCTACGAGCAGTACTTC. Protein sequence: CASSVGEREAYEQYF.

This clone was counted only a few times. The gene calls are TRBV10-2 and TRBJ2-1; 13 bases map to TRBD2. CDR1 is WSHSY, CDR2 SAAADI, per germline. Unmatched junction bases numbered 7, after V lost 6 bases and J lost 2 bases. This CDR3 spans 17 amino acids. CDR3 loop: CASSSAGTSGTYNEQFF. In DNA form, the CDR3 reads TGCGCCAGCAGCTCGGCCGGGACTAGCGGGACCTACAATGAGCAGTTCTTC.

This clone was detected once. This chain joins TRBV27 and TRBJ1-1, with 7 bases aligning to TRBD1. Losses at the gene ends were 7 bases for V and 0 bases for J; bases not matched to a gene: 2. The CDR3 contains 13 residues. Germline V gene data show CDR1 as MNHEY and CDR2 as SMNVEV (reference sequence). CDR3 coding DNA: TGTGCCAGCACGACAGGGTTGAACACTGAAGCTTTCTTT. It encodes CASTTGLNTEAFF.

The genes are TRBV19 and TRBJ1-1; D gene unclear. Trimming shortened V by 4 bases and J by 0 bases, and 12 bases separated the two germline ends. From germline, CDR1 is LNHDA and CDR2 SQIVND (reference sequence). The CDR3 is 15 residues long. The CDR3 loop is CASSSPPGVNTEAFF. CDR3 in DNA: TGTGCCAGTAGTAGCCCACCCGGGGTGAACACTGAAGCTTTCTTT. Complete variable domain (other parts from reference TRBV19 and TRBJ1-1): DGGITQSPKYLFRKEGQNVTLSCEQNLNHDAMYWYRQDPGQGLRLIYYSQIVNDFQKGDIAEGYSVSREKKESFPLTVTSAQKNPTAFYLCASSSPPGVNTEAFFGQGTRLTVV.

Only a few counts were recorded for this clone. The chain carries TRBV30 and TRBJ1-3, with D hard to call. The V gene lost 0 bases and the J gene lost 4 bases, with 10 bases spanning the gap. The CDR3 contains 14 residues. Germline V gives CDR1 GTSNPN, CDR2 SVGIG (reference sequence). The CDR3 bases are TGTGCCTGGAGTGTACAAGGAGGGGGAAACACCATATATTTT. This codes for CAWSVQGGGNTIYF. Full variable domain (remainder filled in from reference TRBV30 and TRBJ1-3): SQTIHQWPATLVQPVGSPLSLECTVEGTSNPNLYWYRQAAGRGLQLLFYSVGIGQISSEVPQNLSASRPQDRQFILSSKKLLLSDSGFYLCAWSVQGGGNTIYFGEGSWLTVV.

The chain links TRBV7-8 to TRBJ1-6, with D perhaps TRBD1 (5 bases). Trimming pared 5 bases from V and 8 bases from J, leaving 16 bases between. The germline CDR1 and CDR2 sequences are SGHVS and FQNEAQ. There are 15 residues in the CDR3. CDR3 region: CASSPRQTRDSPLHF. The DNA for the CDR3 is TGTGCCAGCAGCCCCAGACAGACTAGGGATTCACCCCTCCACTTT.